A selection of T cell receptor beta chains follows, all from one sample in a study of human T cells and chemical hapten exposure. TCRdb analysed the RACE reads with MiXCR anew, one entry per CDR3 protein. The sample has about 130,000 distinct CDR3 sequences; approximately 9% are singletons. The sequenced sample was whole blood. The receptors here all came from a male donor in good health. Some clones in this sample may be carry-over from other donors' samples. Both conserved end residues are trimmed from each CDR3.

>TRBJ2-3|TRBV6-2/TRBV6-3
ASSYGIGTDTQY
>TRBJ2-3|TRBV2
ARARGTTSTDTQY
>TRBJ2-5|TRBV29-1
SARQGLQETQY
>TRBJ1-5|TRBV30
AWSVGGAYSNQPQH
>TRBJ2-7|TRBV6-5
ASWRQGANAYEQY
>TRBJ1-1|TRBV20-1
SARDPKQPNTEAF
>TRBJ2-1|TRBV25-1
ASSEGRNNEQF
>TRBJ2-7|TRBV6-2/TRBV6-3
ASSYSGVYEQY
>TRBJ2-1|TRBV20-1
SAPGLAGADNEQF
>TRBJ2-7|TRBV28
ASSLTGTNPYEQY
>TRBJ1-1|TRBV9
ASSVAMAGAVNTEAF
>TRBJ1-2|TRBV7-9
ASSFPPQETYGYT
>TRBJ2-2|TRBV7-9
ASAVPTGELF
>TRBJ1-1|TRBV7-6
ASSLGQGTEAF
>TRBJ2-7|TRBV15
ATSRSLGASEQY
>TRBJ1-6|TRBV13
ASREKYDNSPLH
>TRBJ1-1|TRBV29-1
SAMGPGAF
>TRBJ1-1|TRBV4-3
ASSQERGLMLGGF
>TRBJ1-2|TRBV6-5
ASKGGGGYT
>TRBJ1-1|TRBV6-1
ASSDQDRKKAF
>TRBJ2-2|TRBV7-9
ASSPSREGAGELF
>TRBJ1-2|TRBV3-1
ASSQTGAKDGYT
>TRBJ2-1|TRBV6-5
ASSENSGGAHEQF
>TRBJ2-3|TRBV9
ASSVSAGGSTDTQY
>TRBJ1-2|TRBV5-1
ASSFSPGTGFGYT
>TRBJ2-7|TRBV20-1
SARMWDSFNYEQY
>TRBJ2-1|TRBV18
ASSPLLYNEQF
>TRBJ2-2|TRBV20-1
SARVGGRYTGELF
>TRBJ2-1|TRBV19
ASKGTGARNEQF
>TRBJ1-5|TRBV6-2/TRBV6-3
ASSYSGTRQPQH
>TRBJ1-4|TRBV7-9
ASSLSEKLF
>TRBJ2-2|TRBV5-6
ASSPDGQTNTGELF
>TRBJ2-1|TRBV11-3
ASSASYNEQF
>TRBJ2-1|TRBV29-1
SVVATSGGKGYNEQF
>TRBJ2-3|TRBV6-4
ASSDSLGSTDTQY
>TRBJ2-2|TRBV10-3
AISGSDSSNTGELF
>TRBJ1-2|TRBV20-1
SAHPPGSYGYT
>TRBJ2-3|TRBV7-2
ASSLAGTGLTDTQY
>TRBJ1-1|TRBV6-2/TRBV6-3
ASSYSPGGTEAF
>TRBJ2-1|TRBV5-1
ASSLAGGPSDEQF
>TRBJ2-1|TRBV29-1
SVEGWQIYNEQF
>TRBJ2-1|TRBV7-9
ASSSPGPSGSSSYNEQF
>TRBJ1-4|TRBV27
ASRPGGEAANEKLF
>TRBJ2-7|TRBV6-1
ASSEVDSSTYEQY
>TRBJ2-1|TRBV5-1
ASSLEQGITYNEQF
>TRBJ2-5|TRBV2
ASRPSGLKETQY
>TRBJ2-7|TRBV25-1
ASSESGTSYEQY
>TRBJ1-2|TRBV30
AWSYDNSGYT
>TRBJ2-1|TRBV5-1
ASSLGQTHNEQF
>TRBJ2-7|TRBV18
ASSPRGIDEQY
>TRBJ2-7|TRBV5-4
ASSLGGTDAYEQY
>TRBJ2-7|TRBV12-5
ASRGLAGEEQY
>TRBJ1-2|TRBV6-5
ASSPGQAYGYT
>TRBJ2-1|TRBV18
ASSPGTGWTSHILYNEQF